A selection of T cell receptor beta chains follows, all from one sample in a study of blood T cell repertoires in COVID-19. The protocol was immunoSEQ multiplex PCR, while the TCRdb copy is restricted to in-frame clones and leaves out a portion. The data contain 200,000 to 250,000 clones, about four fifths of them singletons. The source material was peripheral blood. Source of these receptors: a woman aged 80 or over with acute or convalescent COVID-19. Both conserved end residues are part of each CDR3. D genes are given only for firm matches. Clone size is not always given. Where it is, it says once, few, many or a class for expanded clones.

j_gene,d_gene,abundance,v_gene,CDR3aa,CDR3nt
TRBJ2-1,TRBD2,NA,TRBV15,CATSRALAGGSYNEQFF,TGTGCCACCAGCAGAGCTCTAGCGGGGGGTTCCTACAATGAGCAGTTCTTC
TRBJ2-6,NA,NA,TRBV11-3,CASSPSASGANVLTF,TGTGCCAGCAGCCCCAGTGCCTCTGGGGCCAACGTCCTGACTTTC
TRBJ1-4,NA,NA,TRBV4-1,CASSQDWQTTNEKLFF,TGCGCCAGCAGCCAAGATTGGCAGACAACTAATGAAAAACTGTTTTTT
TRBJ2-7,NA,few,TRBV18,CASSRDSPYEQYF,TGTGCCAGCTCACGGGACTCCCCCTACGAGCAGTACTTC
TRBJ1-1,NA,NA,TRBV7-2,CASSFTPNTEAFF,TGTGCCAGCAGCTTTACACCGAACACTGAAGCTTTCTTT
TRBJ2-2,NA,NA,TRBV19,CASSIAPGKGRGTGELFF,TGTGCCAGTAGTATAGCCCCCGGGAAGGGCCGGGGCACCGGGGAGCTGTTTTTT
TRBJ2-5,NA,NA,TRBV19,CATGHRAGSLQETQYF,TGTGCCACCGGACATAGGGCAGGAAGTCTCCAAGAGACCCAGTACTTC
TRBJ1-2,TRBD1,NA,TRBV5-4,CASSPLGGTGNYGYTF,TGTGCCAGCAGCCCCCTGGGTGGGACAGGGAACTATGGCTACACCTTC
TRBJ1-4,TRBD1,NA,TRBV19,CASSFRTGADEKLFF,TGTGCCAGTAGTTTTAGGACAGGGGCGGATGAAAAACTGTTTTTT
TRBJ2-7,TRBD2,NA,TRBV7-2,CASSLRAGGRYEQYF,TGTGCCAGCAGCTTACGGGCGGGGGGTAGGTACGAGCAGTACTTC
TRBJ1-2,NA,few,TRBV7-2,CASSSPLASYGYTF,TGTGCCAGCAGTTCTCCACTAGCGAGCTATGGCTACACCTTC
TRBJ1-3,TRBD1,NA,TRBV6-5,CASSLQGAGNTIYF,TGTGCCAGCAGTTTACAGGGGGCCGGAAACACCATATATTTT
TRBJ2-3,TRBD2,NA,TRBV30,CAWSTSGGMDTQYF,TGTGCCTGGAGTACTAGCGGGGGGATGGATACGCAGTATTTT
TRBJ2-1,NA,NA,TRBV11-3,CASSLTGNEQFF,TGTGCCAGCAGCCTGACAGGCAATGAGCAGTTCTTC
TRBJ2-7,TRBD1,once,TRBV11-3,CASSHGTGGIYEQYF,TGTGCCAGCAGCCATGGGACAGGGGGTATCTACGAGCAGTACTTC
TRBJ2-2,NA,NA,TRBV12-3/TRBV12-4,CASTPGAGELFF,TGTGCCAGCACCCCGGGGGCCGGGGAGCTGTTTTTT
TRBJ1-6,NA,NA,TRBV27,CASSFLQGSYNSPLHF,TGTGCCAGCAGTTTCCTACAGGGCTCCTATAATTCACCCCTCCACTTT
TRBJ1-5,NA,NA,TRBV24-1,CATSDSGRGSNQPQHF,TGTGCCACCAGTGATTCAGGTAGGGGAAGCAATCAGCCCCAGCATTTT
TRBJ1-1,TRBD1,NA,TRBV19,CASSRTGRGTEAFF,TGTGCCAGTAGTAGGACAGGGCGGGGCACTGAAGCTTTCTTT
TRBJ2-7,NA,NA,TRBV5-1,CASSLEGTPSGEQYF,TGCGCCAGCAGCTTGGAGGGTACCCCAAGCGGCGAGCAGTACTTC
TRBJ1-4,TRBD1,NA,TRBV4-2,CASSHKLGGQGTATNEKLFF,TGTGCCAGCAGCCACAAACTGGGCGGACAGGGGACCGCAACTAATGAAAAACTGTTTTTT
TRBJ1-1,NA,few,TRBV7-2,CASSLEQGGNTEAFF,TGTGCCAGCAGCTTAGAACAGGGTGGGAACACTGAAGCTTTCTTT
TRBJ2-2,TRBD1,NA,TRBV2,CASGTGGTGELFF,TGTGCCAGCGGGACAGGGGGAACCGGGGAGCTGTTTTTT
TRBJ2-5,TRBD1,NA,TRBV28,CASRPGQGIKTQYF,TGTGCCAGCCGTCCAGGACAGGGGATCAAGACCCAGTACTTC